This T cell receptor (beta chain) was sequenced for a study of CD8+CD57+ T cells in acquired aplastic anemia. Study as a whole: The mean DNA yield obtained from sorted CD4+ and CD8+ cells came to around 3 ug. Regarding the study as a whole: Between patients and controls, CD8+ Simpson's diversity did not vary significantly. Patients and controls shared some 30 CD8+ CDR3 sequences, highly expressed in patients.

A remark on this clonotype: Antigen: not known.

With 4 bases removed from V and 6 bases from J, the gap between germline ends came to 13 bases. This CDR3 spans 13 amino acids. Germline values: CDR1 LNHNV, CDR2 YYDKDF (reference sequence). Individuals selected for sequencing had exhibited CD8+CD57+ cell expansion on flow cytometry. According to the study, genomic DNA was the template for TCR beta VDJ and CDR3 profiling. Using its own MiXCR run on the reads, TCRdb lists one record per CDR3 protein. The sample records about 160,000 distinct CDR3 sequences, less than 60% being singletons. The chain has TRBV15 and TRBJ2-7, with D possibly matching TRBD1 (6 bases). The clonotype originates from a human donor with aplastic anemia. Source material: sorted CD4+, CD8+, or CD8+CD57+ T cells (not recorded which) from PBMCs. The CDR3 coding sequence is TGTGCCACCAGCACCCTTGACAGGCTCGAGCAGTACTTC. Its translation: CATSTLDRLEQYF.